This TCR beta chain was captured by sequencing in a study of blood T cell repertoires in COVID-19. V lost 5 bases, J lost 2 bases, and 1 base stayed unmatched. CDR3 length: 15 residues. CDR1 and CDR2 from the germline V gene are KGHSH and LQKENI. As processed by the authors: Amplifying reference gene primers gave estimates of nucleated cell counts. The assay was immunoSEQ multiplex PCR, and TCRdb's table has in-frame clones only and misses some. V and J calls and clone size are given by that table; D and trimming were obtained from the DNA. The data show more than 100,000 clones, with about 90% seen just once and about 3% held by the top ten.

Sequenced input: peripheral blood. The receptor was derived from a human donor in a cohort sampled during active COVID-19. The chain has TRBV18 and TRBJ2-1; TRBD2 aligns across 12 bases. The CDR3 nucleotides read TGTGCCAGCTCATGGACTAGCGGGACCTACAATGAGCAGTTCTTC. The encoded protein is CASSWTSGTYNEQFF. Looking up the rest from reference TRBV18 and TRBJ2-1 gives the full variable domain: NAGVMQNPRHLVRRRGQEARLRCSPMKGHSHVYWYRQLPEEGLKFMVYLQKENIIDESGMPKERFSAEFPKEGPSILRIQQVVRGDSAAYFCASSWTSGTYNEQFFGPGTRLTVL.